Presented here are 10 T cell receptor beta chains from one specimen sequenced in a study of T-cell memory formation after mild COVID-19 (dated by TCRdb to the early 2020s). Libraries came from 5' RACE. Sequencing instrument: Illumina NovaSeq 6000. TCRdb reprocessed the public reads (quality trimming at Q25 with fastp, clone calling with MiXCR) and kept in-frame beta chains. Rows merge per CDR3 protein into single entries with the most common DNA and genes. This sample lists 400,000 to 500,000 distinct CDR3 sequences; 20% to 25% were detected once. The ten largest make up roughly 9.7% of the sample. The sequenced sample consisted of PBMCs or a T cell subset sorted from them (not recorded which). The receptor set was obtained from an adult woman who had mild COVID-19 (a few samples of this study predate the infection). The sample titles of this study are shuffled in the database, so cell type and time point are left out; the donor was told from shared clones.

The CDR3 sequence: CASSPPGGIYGYTF. The DNA of the CDR3 is TGTGCCAGCAGCCCTCCAGGGGGCATCTATGGCTACACCTTC. V is TRBV21-1 and J is TRBJ1-2; the D call in the table, TRBD1, was not verified against the DNA. TRBV21-1 is deemed a pseudogene. The CDR3 is 14 amino acids.

The table lists this clonotype with a few counts. This chain joins TRBV12-3 or TRBV12-4 and TRBJ1-6; D uncertain. The CDR3 runs to 13 residues. Trimming took 8 bases from V and 1 from J, leaving 6 bases between them. The CDR3 region is CASSGSYNSPLHF. CDR3 in DNA: TGTGCCAGCTCGGGGTCCTATAATTCACCCCTCCACTTT.

In its sample, this clonotype was seen a few times. This sequence joins TRBV12-3 or TRBV12-4 and TRBJ2-4; D is uncertain. V was cut by 3 bases and J by 4 bases, with 10 bases left in between. The CDR3 length is 14 residues. This chain's CDR3 is CASSFSDFKNIQYF. As DNA, the CDR3 is TGTGCCAGCAGTTTCTCCGACTTTAAAAACATTCAGTACTTC.

The chain couples TRBV7-2 to TRBJ2-7, with D perhaps given as TRBD1 or TRBD2 (6 bases each). Matching the DNA end better, TRBJ2-1 makes the J call doubtful. The germline CDR1 and CDR2 sequences are SGHTA and FQGNSA. The CDR3 is made up of 15 amino acids. The chain's CDR3 is CASSRRGAEANEQFF. As DNA, the CDR3 is TGTGCCAGCAGCCGAAGGGGGGCAGAGGCGAACGAGCAGTTCTTC.

This clonotype was counted only a few times. V gene TRBV6-2 or TRBV6-3 combines with J gene TRBJ2-5; D tentatively reads TRBD1 or TRBD2 (5 bases each). The CDR3 length is 15 residues. Trimming took 6 bases from V and 4 from J, leaving 18 bases between them. Germline-derived CDR1 and CDR2 are MNHEY and SVGEGT. CDR3 protein: CASSKLRRGAETQYF. DNA for the CDR3: TGTGCCAGCAGCAAACTCAGACGAGGGGCAGAGACCCAGTACTTC.

The chain links TRBV5-1 to TRBJ2-2; D is ambiguous. Germline-derived CDR1 and CDR2 are SGHRS and YFSETQ. The CDR3 runs to 13 residues. V gave up 2 bases and J gave up 2 bases, with 4 bases separating them. CDR3: CASSFHNTGELFF. For the CDR3, the DNA is TGCGCCAGCAGCTTCCATAACACCGGGGAGCTGTTTTTT.

This clonotype was seen only once. This chain connects TRBV20-1 to TRBJ1-2; 10 nucleotides agree with TRBD1. The CDR3 consists of 13 residues. CDR1 and CDR2 from the germline V gene are DFQATT and SNEGSKA (reference sequence). V dropped 7 bases and J dropped 4; count of bases not matched to a gene: 6. CDR3 sequence reads: CSVPGQGSYGYTF. The CDR3 coding sequence is TGCAGTGTCCCGGGACAGGGGAGCTATGGCTACACCTTC.

This clonotype was counted only a few times. The J gene is TRBJ2-3, the V gene TRBV7-7, with D perhaps TRBD1 or TRBD2 (6 bases each). Trimming removed 1 base at V and 2 bases at J, with 10 bases between. Germline lookup yields CDR1 SSHAT and CDR2 FNYEAQ (reference sequence). The CDR3 is 15 residues long. The CDR3, as DNA: TGTGCCAGCAGCTTAGGAGGGGGACTCACAGATACGCAGTATTTT. Amino acid sequence: CASSLGGGLTDTQYF.

This clonotype was seen a few times. The chain has TRBV20-1 and TRBJ1-2, with a possible D match to TRBD1 (5 bases). Trimming left V 1 base short and J 8 bases short, with 11 bases between. This CDR3 has 12 residues. The germline V gene has CDR1 DFQATT and CDR2 SNEGSKA (reference sequence). DNA for the CDR3: TGCAGTGCTAGAGGGGCGGGACGCGGCTACACCTTC. Its protein product is CSARGAGRGYTF.

The table lists this clonotype with a few counts. V usage is TRBV7-9 and J usage is TRBJ2-7, with a possible D match to TRBD1 (5 bases). The ends were cut back, 8 bases at V and 3 bases at J, with 8 bases in the middle. The length of the CDR3 is 11 residues. The V gene's germline CDR1 is SEHNR and CDR2 FQNEAQ (reference sequence). The CDR3 bases are TGTGCCAGCGCAGGGAACTACGAGCAGTACTTC. Translating it yields CASAGNYEQYF.